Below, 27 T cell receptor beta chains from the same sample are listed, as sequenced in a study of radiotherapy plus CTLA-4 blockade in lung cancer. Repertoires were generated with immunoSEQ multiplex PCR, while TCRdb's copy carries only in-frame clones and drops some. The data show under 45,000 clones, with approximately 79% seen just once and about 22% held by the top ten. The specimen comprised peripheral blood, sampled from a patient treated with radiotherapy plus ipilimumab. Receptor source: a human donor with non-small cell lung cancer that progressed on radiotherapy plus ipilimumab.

The CDR3 region is CASSPPIFGLASSYEQYF. The CDR3 bases are TGTGCCAGCTCACCACCAATTTTCGGACTAGCGTCTTCCTACGAGCAGTACTTC. The chain links TRBV18 to TRBJ2-7; 9 nucleotides line up with TRBD2. The germline V gene has CDR1 KGHSH and CDR2 LQKENI. The J segment lost 1 base and the V segment lost 0 bases, leaving 10 bases of the junction unmatched. The length of the CDR3 is 18 residues.

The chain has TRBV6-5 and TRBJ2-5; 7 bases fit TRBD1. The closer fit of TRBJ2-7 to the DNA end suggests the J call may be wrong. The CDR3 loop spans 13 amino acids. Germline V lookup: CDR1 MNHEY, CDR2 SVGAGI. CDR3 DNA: TGTGCCAGCAGCTCGACAGGGTCCTACGAGCAGTACTTC. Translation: CASSSTGSYEQYF.

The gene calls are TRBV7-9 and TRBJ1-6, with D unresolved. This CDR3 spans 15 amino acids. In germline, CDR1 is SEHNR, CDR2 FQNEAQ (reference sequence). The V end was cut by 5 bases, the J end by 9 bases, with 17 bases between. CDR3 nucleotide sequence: TGTGCCAGCAGCGCAAAGACGCGGGATCGTTCACCCCTCCACTTT. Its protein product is CASSAKTRDRSPLHF.

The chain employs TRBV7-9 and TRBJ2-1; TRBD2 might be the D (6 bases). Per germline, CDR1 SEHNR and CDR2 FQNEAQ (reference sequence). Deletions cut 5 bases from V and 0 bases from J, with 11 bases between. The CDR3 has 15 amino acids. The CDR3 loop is CASSKSGVSYNEQFF. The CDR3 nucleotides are TGTGCCAGCAGCAAATCGGGGGTCTCCTACAATGAGCAGTTCTTC.

CDR3 residues: CASSRLDRAGGELFF. Written as DNA, the CDR3 is TGCGCCAGCAGCCGGCTCGACAGGGCTGGCGGGGAGCTGTTTTTT. V is TRBV4-1 and J is TRBJ2-2; 7 bases are a match to TRBD1. Trimming took 4 bases from V and 7 from J; bases not matched to a gene: 9. This CDR3 is 15 amino acids long. The germline gives CDR1 MGHRA, CDR2 YSYEKL.

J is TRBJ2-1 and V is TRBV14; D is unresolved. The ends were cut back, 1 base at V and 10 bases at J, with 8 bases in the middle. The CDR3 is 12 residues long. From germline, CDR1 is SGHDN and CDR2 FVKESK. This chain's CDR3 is CASSQARVEQFF. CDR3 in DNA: TGTGCCAGCAGCCAAGCCCGAGTGGAGCAGTTCTTC.

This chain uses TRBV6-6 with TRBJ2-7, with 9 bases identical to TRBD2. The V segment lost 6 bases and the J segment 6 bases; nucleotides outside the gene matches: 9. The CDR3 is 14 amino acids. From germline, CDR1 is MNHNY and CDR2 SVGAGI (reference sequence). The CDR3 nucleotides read TGTGCCAGCAGAAGGGGACTAGCTACCGGCGAGCAGTACTTC. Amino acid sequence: CASRRGLATGEQYF.

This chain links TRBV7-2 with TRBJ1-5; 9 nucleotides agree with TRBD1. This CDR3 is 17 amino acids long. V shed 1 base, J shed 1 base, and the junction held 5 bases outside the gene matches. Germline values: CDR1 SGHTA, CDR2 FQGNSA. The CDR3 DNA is TGTGCCAGCAGCTTAGGACAGGGGGTGATAAGCAATCAGCCCCAGCATTTT. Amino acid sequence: CASSLGQGVISNQPQHF.

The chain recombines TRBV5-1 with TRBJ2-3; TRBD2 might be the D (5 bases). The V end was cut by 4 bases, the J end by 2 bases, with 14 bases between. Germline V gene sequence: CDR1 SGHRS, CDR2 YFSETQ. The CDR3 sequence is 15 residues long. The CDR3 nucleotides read TGCGCCAGCAGCGTTCTCGGGGAGAACACAGATACGCAGTATTTT. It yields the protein CASSVLGENTDTQYF.

CDR3 protein: CASSFVTGWNYGYTF. The CDR3 DNA reads as TGTGCCAGCAGCTTTGTTACAGGGTGGAACTATGGCTACACCTTC. This chain uses TRBV14 with TRBJ1-2, with D possibly being TRBD1 (6 bases). V was clipped by 5 bases and J by 2 bases, with 15 bases between them. This CDR3 region has 15 residues. From germline, CDR1 is SGHDN and CDR2 FVKESK.

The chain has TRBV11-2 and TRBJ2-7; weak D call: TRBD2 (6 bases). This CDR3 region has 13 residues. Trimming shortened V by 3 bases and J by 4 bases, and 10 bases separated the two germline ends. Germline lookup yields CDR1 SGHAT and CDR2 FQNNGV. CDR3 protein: CASSLTAGYEQYF. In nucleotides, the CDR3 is TGTGCCAGCAGCTTGACGGCGGGGTACGAGCAGTACTTC.

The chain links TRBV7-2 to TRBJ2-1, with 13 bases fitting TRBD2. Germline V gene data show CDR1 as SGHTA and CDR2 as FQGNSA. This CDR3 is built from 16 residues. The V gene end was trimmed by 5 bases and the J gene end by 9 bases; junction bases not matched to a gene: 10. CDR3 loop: CASSTGTSGVRSEQFF. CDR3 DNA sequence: TGTGCCAGCAGCACCGGGACTAGCGGGGTTCGCAGTGAGCAGTTCTTC.

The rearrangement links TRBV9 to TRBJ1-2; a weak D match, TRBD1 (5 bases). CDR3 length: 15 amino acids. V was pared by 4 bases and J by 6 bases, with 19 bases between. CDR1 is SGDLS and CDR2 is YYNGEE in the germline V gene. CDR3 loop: CASSPRQGTQNGYTF. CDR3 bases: TGTGCCAGCAGCCCCCGTCAGGGAACCCAAAATGGCTACACCTTC.

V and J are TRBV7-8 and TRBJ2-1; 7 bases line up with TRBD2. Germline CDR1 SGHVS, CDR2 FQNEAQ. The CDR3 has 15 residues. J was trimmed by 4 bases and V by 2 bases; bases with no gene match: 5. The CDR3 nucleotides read TGTGCCAGCAGCTTATCGGGGGGAGGGTACAATGAGCAGTTCTTC. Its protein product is CASSLSGGGYNEQFF.

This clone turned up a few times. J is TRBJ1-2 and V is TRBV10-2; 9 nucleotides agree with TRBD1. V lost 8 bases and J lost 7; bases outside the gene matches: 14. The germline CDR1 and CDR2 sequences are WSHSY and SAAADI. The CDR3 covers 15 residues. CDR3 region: CASYGVGTGNFGYTF. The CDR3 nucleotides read TGCGCCAGCTATGGAGTGGGGACAGGGAATTTTGGCTACACCTTC.

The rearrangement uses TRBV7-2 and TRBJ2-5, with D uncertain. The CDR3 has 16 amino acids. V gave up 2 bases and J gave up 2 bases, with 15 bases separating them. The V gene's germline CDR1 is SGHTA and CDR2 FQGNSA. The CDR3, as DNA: TGTGCCAGCAGCTTAAGTCAGACACAAAATCAAGAGACCCAGTACTTC. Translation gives CASSLSQTQNQETQYF.

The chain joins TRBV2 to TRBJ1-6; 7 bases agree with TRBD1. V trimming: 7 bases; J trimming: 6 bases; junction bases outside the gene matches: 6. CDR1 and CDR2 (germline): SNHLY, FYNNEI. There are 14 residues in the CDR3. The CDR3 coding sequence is TGTGCCAGCACCGAGGGACAGTTTAATTCACCCCTCCACTTT. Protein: CASTEGQFNSPLHF.

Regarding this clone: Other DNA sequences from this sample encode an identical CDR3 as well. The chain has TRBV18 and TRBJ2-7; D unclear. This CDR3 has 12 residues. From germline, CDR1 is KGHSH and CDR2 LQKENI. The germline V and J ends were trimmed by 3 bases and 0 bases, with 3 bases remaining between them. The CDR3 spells CASSPSSYEQYF. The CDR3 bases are TGTGCCAGCTCACCTAGCTCCTACGAGCAGTACTTC.

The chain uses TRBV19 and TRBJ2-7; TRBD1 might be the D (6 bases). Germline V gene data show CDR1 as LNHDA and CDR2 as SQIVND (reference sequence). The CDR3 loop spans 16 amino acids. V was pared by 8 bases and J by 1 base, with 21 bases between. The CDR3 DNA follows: TGTGCCAGTTCGGTCAGTACAGGGATGGGGTCCTACGAGCAGTACTTC. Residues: CASSVSTGMGSYEQYF.

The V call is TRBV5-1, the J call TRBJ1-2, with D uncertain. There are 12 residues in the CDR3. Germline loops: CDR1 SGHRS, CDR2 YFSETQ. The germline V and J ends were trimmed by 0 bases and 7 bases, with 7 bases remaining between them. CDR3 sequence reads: CASSLVRGGYTF. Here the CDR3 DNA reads TGCGCCAGCAGCTTGGTCCGCGGTGGCTACACCTTC.

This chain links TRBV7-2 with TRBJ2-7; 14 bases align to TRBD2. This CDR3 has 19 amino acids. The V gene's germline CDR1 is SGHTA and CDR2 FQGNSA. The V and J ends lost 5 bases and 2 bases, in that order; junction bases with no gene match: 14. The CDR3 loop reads CASSPSPGTSGGSTYEQYF. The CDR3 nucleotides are TGTGCCAGCAGCCCCTCCCCCGGGACTAGCGGGGGAAGCACCTACGAGCAGTACTTC.

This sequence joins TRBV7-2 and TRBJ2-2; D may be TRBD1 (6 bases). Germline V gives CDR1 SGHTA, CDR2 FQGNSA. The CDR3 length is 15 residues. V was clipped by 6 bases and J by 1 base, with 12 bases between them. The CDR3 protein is CASSFTTGNTGELFF. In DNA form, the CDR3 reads TGTGCCAGCAGTTTCACGACAGGGAACACCGGGGAGCTGTTTTTT. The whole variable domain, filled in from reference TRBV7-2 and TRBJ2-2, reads GAGVSQSPSNKVTEKGKDVELRCDPISGHTALYWYRQSLGQGLEFLIYFQGNSAPDKSGLPSDRFSAERTGGSVSTLTIQRTQQEDSAVYLCASSFTTGNTGELFFGEGSRLTVL.

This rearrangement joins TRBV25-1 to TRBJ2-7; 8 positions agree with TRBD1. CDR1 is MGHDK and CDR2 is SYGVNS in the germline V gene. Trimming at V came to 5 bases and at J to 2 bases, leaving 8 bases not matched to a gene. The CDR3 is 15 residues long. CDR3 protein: CASSNSQGEPYEQYF. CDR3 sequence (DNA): TGTGCCAGCAGTAACTCACAGGGGGAACCCTACGAGCAGTACTTC.

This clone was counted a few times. The CDR3 reads CASRGDTTGELFF. As DNA, the CDR3 is TGTGCCAGCAGAGGGGACACCACCGGGGAGCTGTTTTTT. V usage is TRBV7-3 and J usage is TRBJ2-2; a weak D match, TRBD1 (6 bases). Trimming took 6 bases from V and 4 from J, leaving 9 bases between them. The germline V gene encodes CDR1 SGHTA and CDR2 FQGTGA. The CDR3 covers 13 residues. Based on the CDR3 plus reference TRBV7-3 and TRBJ2-2, the full variable domain is GAGVSQTPSNKVTEKGKYVELRCDPISGHTALYWYRQSLGQGPEFLIYFQGTGAADDSGLPNDRFFAVRPEGSVSTLKIQRTERGDSAVYLCASRGDTTGELFFGEGSRLTVL.

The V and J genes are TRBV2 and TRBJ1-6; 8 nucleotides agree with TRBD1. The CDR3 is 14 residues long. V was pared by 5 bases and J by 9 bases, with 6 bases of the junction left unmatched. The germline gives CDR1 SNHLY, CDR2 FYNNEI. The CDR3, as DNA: TGTGCCAGCAGTCGGACAGGGTTAGGTTCACCCCTCCACTTT. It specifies CASSRTGLGSPLHF.

The CDR3 DNA follows: TGTGCCACCACAGGGGCAGACGCCGCAACTAATGAAAAACTGTTTTTT. Translated, it gives CATTGADAATNEKLFF. J is TRBJ1-4 and V is TRBV28; the match to TRBD1 covers 7 bases. The CDR3 covers 16 residues. The germline V gene encodes CDR1 MDHEN and CDR2 SYDVKM. Trimming removed 10 bases from V and 0 bases from J; junction bases left unmatched: 11.

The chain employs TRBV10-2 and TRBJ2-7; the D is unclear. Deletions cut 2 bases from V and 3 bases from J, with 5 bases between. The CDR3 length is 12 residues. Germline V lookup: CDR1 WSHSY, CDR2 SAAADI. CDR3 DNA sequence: TGCGCCAGCAGTGAGGTCAGCTACGAGCAGTACTTC. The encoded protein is CASSEVSYEQYF.